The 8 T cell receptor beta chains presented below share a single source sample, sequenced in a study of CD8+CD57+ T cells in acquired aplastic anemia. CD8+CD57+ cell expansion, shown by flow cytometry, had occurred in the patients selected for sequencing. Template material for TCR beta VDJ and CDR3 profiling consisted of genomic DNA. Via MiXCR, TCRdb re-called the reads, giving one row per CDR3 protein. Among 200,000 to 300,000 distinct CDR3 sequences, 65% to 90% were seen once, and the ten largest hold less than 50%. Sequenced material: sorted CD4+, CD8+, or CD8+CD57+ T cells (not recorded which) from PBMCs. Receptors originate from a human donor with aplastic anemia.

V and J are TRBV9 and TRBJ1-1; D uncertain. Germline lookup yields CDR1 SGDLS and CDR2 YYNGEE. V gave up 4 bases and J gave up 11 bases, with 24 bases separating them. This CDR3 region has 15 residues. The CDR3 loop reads CASSLDPSRNSYAFF. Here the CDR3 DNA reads TGTGCCAGCAGCTTAGACCCCTCGCGCAACTCTTATGCTTTCTTT.

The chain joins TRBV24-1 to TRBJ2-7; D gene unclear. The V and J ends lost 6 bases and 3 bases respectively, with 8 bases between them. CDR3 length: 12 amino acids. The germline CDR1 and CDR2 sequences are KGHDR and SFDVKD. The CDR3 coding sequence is TGTGCCACCAGTCGCCACGGCTACGAGCAGTACTTC. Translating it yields CATSRHGYEQYF.

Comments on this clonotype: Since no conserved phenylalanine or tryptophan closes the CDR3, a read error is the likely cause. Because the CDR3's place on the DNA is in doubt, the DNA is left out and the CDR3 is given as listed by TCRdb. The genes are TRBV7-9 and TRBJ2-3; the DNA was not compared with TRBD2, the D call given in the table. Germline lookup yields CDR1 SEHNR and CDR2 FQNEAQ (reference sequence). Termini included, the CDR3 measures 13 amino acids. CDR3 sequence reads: CASSYGETHTQEL.

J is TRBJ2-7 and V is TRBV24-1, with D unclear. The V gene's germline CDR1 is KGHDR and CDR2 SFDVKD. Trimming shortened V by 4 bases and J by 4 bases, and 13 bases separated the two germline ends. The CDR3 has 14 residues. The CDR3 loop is CATSEAGLPYEQYF. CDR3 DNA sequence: TGTGCCACCAGTGAGGCCGGATTGCCATACGAGCAGTACTTC.

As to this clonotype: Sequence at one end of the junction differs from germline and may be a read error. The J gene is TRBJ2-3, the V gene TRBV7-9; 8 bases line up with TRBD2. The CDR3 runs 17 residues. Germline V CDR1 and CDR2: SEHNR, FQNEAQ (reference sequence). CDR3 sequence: CASSFPRSGGETDTQYF. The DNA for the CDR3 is TGTGCCAGTAGCTTTCCTAGAAGCGGGGGAGAGACAGATACGCAGTATTTT.

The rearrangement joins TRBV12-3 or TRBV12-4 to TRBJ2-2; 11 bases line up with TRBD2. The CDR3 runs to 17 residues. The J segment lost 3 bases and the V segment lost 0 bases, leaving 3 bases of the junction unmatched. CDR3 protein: CASSLAGTSGDTGELFF. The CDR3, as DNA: TGTGCCAGCAGTTTAGCGGGGACTAGCGGAGACACCGGGGAGCTGTTTTTT.

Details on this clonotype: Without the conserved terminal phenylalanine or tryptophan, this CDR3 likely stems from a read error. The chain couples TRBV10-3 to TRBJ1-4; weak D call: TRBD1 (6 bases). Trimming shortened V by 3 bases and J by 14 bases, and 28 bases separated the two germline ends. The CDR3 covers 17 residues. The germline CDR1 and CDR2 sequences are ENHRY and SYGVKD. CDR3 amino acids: CAISDVRGGGNDEFLFL. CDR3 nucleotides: TGTGCCATCAGTGATGTGCGGGGGGGGGGCAATGATGAGTTCCTGTTTCTA.

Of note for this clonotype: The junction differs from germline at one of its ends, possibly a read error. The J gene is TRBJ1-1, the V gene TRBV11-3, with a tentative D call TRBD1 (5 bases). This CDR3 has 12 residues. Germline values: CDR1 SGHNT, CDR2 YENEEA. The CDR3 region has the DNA TGTGCCAGCGGCTTAGCTCTGACAGAGGCTTTCTTT. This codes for CASGLALTEAFF.